Below, 23 T cell receptor beta chains from the same sample are listed, as sequenced in a study of identical twins. TCRdb used MiXCR to reprocess the 5' RACE reads, holding one entry per CDR3 protein. The sample has approximately 670,000 distinct CDR3 sequences, 6% to 6.5% seen once. The sequencing sample was made of naive T cells sorted from blood. The source is a man aged 18 to 35 in good health.

V gene TRBV2 combines with J gene TRBJ2-7; D is perhaps TRBD1 or TRBD2 (5 bases each). V lost 6 bases, J lost 1 base, and 16 bases lay in between. The CDR3 totals 15 residues. Per the germline V gene, CDR1 is SNHLY and CDR2 is FYNNEI. The CDR3 loop is CASRGTGPWSYEQYF. Here the CDR3 DNA reads TGTGCCAGCAGAGGAACGGGACCGTGGTCCTACGAGCAGTACTTC.

The DNA of the CDR3 is TGTGCCATCAGTGTACCGGGCCCTACCTACGAGCAGTACTTC. Its translation is CAISVPGPTYEQYF. This chain joins TRBV10-3 and TRBJ2-7; D unclear. This CDR3 has 14 residues. CDR1 and CDR2 (germline): ENHRY, SYGVKD. Trimming shortened V by 4 bases and J by 2 bases, and 12 bases separated the two germline ends.

This rearrangement joins TRBV7-8 to TRBJ2-1; 9 bases match TRBD2. Germline V gene lookup returns CDR1 SGHVS and CDR2 FQNEAQ. The CDR3 is 16 residues long. V lost 5 bases to trimming and J lost 9 bases; unmatched junction nucleotides: 14. Here the CDR3 DNA reads TGTGCCAGCAGCCCCCTGGGGGCGGGAGGGCGTGGTGAGCAGTTCTTC. Amino acids: CASSPLGAGGRGEQFF.

This clonotype was seen more than once but under ten times. This CDR3 is CASSPVDKQETQYF. The CDR3 nucleotides are TGTGCCAGCAGTCCCGTCGACAAACAAGAGACCCAGTACTTC. The chain couples TRBV27 to TRBJ2-5; no clear D. Trimming took 5 bases from V and 2 from J, leaving 12 bases between them. The CDR3 covers 14 residues. CDR1 and CDR2 from the germline V gene are MNHEY and SMNVEV (reference sequence).

The V call is TRBV5-5, the J call TRBJ1-1; TRBD1 agrees at 8 bases. Germline trimming cut 8 bases from V and 0 bases from J; bases unmatched to any gene: 9. This CDR3 region has 15 residues. Germline lookup yields CDR1 SGHKS and CDR2 YYEKEE (reference sequence). CDR3 nucleotide sequence: TGTGCCAGTGAGGGGGCAGGGGGCATGAACACTGAAGCTTTCTTT. This codes for CASEGAGGMNTEAFF.

This clonotype was recorded many times. This chain links TRBV6-5 with TRBJ2-1; tentatively, D is TRBD1 or TRBD2 (5 bases each). CDR1 and CDR2 (germline): MNHEY, SVGAGI. V lost 4 bases to trimming and J lost 12 bases, with 22 bases between them. The length of the CDR3 is 15 residues. As DNA, the CDR3 is TGTGCCAGCAGTTTGGCGGATTCATCACTTGGGGGGCAGTTCTTC. Translating gives CASSLADSSLGGQFF.

The table lists this clonotype with many counts. The gene calls are TRBV7-2 and TRBJ2-3; D call uncertain. Trimming pared 5 bases from V and 6 bases from J, leaving 12 bases between. The CDR3 is made up of 13 amino acids. CDR1 is SGHTA, CDR2 FQGNSA, per germline. The chain's CDR3 is CASSHDSVDTQYF. For the CDR3, the DNA is TGTGCCAGCAGCCACGACTCCGTCGATACGCAGTATTTT.

There are many counts of this clonotype. The rearrangement links TRBV29-1 to TRBJ1-1; D remains unclear. From germline, CDR1 is SQVTM and CDR2 ANQGSEA. The CDR3 contains 13 residues. The germline V and J ends were trimmed by 2 bases and 6 bases, with 13 bases remaining between them. CDR3 nucleotides: TGCAGCGTTGAACCCCTCCGATTTTCTGAAGCTTTCTTT. This sequence encodes CSVEPLRFSEAFF.

The V call is TRBV20-1, the J call TRBJ2-2; D is possibly TRBD1 (5 bases). CDR3 size: 14 residues. Trimming took 6 bases from V and 1 from J, leaving 12 bases between them. Germline CDR1 reads DFQATT; CDR2 reads SNEGSKA (reference sequence). CDR3 in amino acids: CSARDDLNTGELFF. The CDR3, as DNA: TGCAGTGCCAGGGATGACTTGAACACCGGGGAGCTGTTTTTT.

This clonotype appeared many times. The rearrangement joins TRBV11-2 to TRBJ1-1, with TRBD1 as a possible D gene (5 bases). V lost 1 base and J lost 5, with 11 bases in between. The germline V gene encodes CDR1 SGHAT and CDR2 FQNNGV. The CDR3 has 14 amino acids. The chain's CDR3 is CASSLAGMGTEAFF. CDR3 bases: TGTGCCAGCAGCTTAGCAGGGATGGGGACTGAAGCTTTCTTT. The full variable domain, in which reference TRBV11-2 and TRBJ1-1 provide the parts outside the CDR3, is EAGVAQSPRYKIIEKRQSVAFWCNPISGHATLYWYQQILGQGPKLLIQFQNNGVVDDSQLPKDRFSAERLKGVDSTLKIQPAKLEDSAVYLCASSLAGMGTEAFFGQGTRLTVV.

The chain recombines TRBV11-2 with TRBJ2-5; 12 bases map to TRBD2. CDR1 and CDR2 (germline): SGHAT, FQNNGV. With V trimmed by 6 bases and J by 3 bases, 5 bases remained unmatched. The CDR3 spans 15 residues. The CDR3 loop is CASSWTSGDEETQYF. The DNA of the CDR3 is TGTGCCAGCAGTTGGACTAGCGGGGATGAAGAGACCCAGTACTTC. Drawing the rest from reference TRBV11-2 and TRBJ2-5, the complete variable domain is EAGVAQSPRYKIIEKRQSVAFWCNPISGHATLYWYQQILGQGPKLLIQFQNNGVVDDSQLPKDRFSAERLKGVDSTLKIQPAKLEDSAVYLCASSWTSGDEETQYFGPGTRLLVL.

This chain links TRBV5-5 with TRBJ2-1, with 7 bases that match TRBD2. The junction had 15 bases not matched to a gene; V was cut back by 4 bases and J by 8 bases. The CDR3 is made up of 16 amino acids. Germline-derived CDR1 and CDR2 are SGHKS and YYEKEE (reference sequence). CDR3 region: CASSPTVGSSGDEQFF. Here the CDR3 DNA reads TGTGCCAGCAGCCCCACCGTGGGGTCCAGCGGGGATGAGCAGTTCTTC.

This clonotype appeared a few times. This rearrangement joins TRBV19 to TRBJ2-7; D perhaps matches TRBD1 (6 bases). This CDR3 contains 11 residues. Germline CDR1 LNHDA, CDR2 SQIVND (reference sequence). Trimming cost V 6 bases and J 6 bases, with 9 bases left between them. In nucleotides, the CDR3 is TGTGCCAGTAGAGGACAGCGCGAGCAGTACTTC. This sequence encodes CASRGQREQYF. Full variable domain (outside the CDR3, taken from reference TRBV19 and TRBJ2-7): DGGITQSPKYLFRKEGQNVTLSCEQNLNHDAMYWYRQDPGQGLRLIYYSQIVNDFQKGDIAEGYSVSREKKESFPLTVTSAQKNPTAFYLCASRGQREQYFGPGTRLTVT.

The rearrangement joins TRBV20-1 to TRBJ1-5; D gene ambiguous. With 0 bases removed from V and 1 base from J, the gap between germline ends came to 10 bases. CDR3 length: 15 residues. The germline CDR1 and CDR2 sequences are DFQATT and SNEGSKA (reference sequence). In nucleotides, the CDR3 is TGCAGTGCTAGAGATCTCGCAGGCAGCAATCAGCCCCAGCATTTT. This sequence encodes CSARDLAGSNQPQHF.

This clonotype has at least ten counts. Relative to the germline gene, one junction end is altered; a read error may explain this. The chain recombines TRBV5-1 with TRBJ2-7; 7 bases align to TRBD1. This CDR3 comprises 13 residues. Germline assignment: CDR1 SGHRS and CDR2 YFSETQ. The DNA of the CDR3 is TGTGCCAGCAGTTTGGACAGGTCCTACGAGCAGTACTTC. Protein product: CASSLDRSYEQYF.

This clonotype was picked up many times. This sequence joins TRBV29-1 and TRBJ2-3; TRBD2 agrees at 9 bases. This CDR3 spans 18 amino acids. Unmatched junction bases numbered 15, after V lost 5 bases and J lost 0 bases. Germline V CDR1 and CDR2: SQVTM, ANQGSEA. CDR3 coding DNA: TGCAGCGTTAGGGGTCTAGCGGGATCTCAGGGGAGCACAGATACGCAGTATTTT. Translating gives CSVRGLAGSQGSTDTQYF.

This clonotype was observed a few times. The gene calls are TRBV9 and TRBJ1-5; no firm D call. Germline V lookup: CDR1 SGDLS, CDR2 YYNGEE. V gave up 1 base and J gave up 3 bases, with 11 bases separating them. The CDR3 covers 15 residues. This chain's CDR3 is CASSVTLGLNQPQHF. The CDR3 nucleotides read TGTGCCAGCAGCGTAACCTTGGGCCTCAATCAGCCCCAGCATTTT.

The V call is TRBV2, the J call TRBJ2-3; D not resolved. V dropped 0 bases and J dropped 2 bases, with 9 bases sitting between them. Germline CDR1 is SNHLY and CDR2 is FYNNEI. This CDR3 contains 15 residues. The CDR3 region has the DNA TGTGCCAGCAGTGAAGCGCAGGCAGCCACAGATACGCAGTATTTT. Translating gives CASSEAQAATDTQYF. Together with reference TRBV2 and TRBJ2-3, the CDR3 gives the full variable domain: EPEVTQTPSHQVTQMGQEVILRCVPISNHLYFYWYRQILGQKVEFLVSFYNNEISEKSEIFDDQFSVERPDGSNFTLKIRSTKLEDSAMYFCASSEAQAATDTQYFGPGTRLTVL.

This chain joins TRBV5-5 and TRBJ2-1; 11 nucleotides line up with TRBD2. The ends lost 4 bases at V and 1 base at J; junction bases unmatched: 4. This CDR3 has 16 amino acids. Per germline, CDR1 SGHKS and CDR2 YYEKEE (reference sequence). DNA of the CDR3: TGTGCCAGCAGCACATCTAGCGGGGGGTCCTACAATGAGCAGTTCTTC. Protein product: CASSTSSGGSYNEQFF.

This clonotype was seen many times. The gene calls are TRBV25-1 and TRBJ1-6, with D perhaps matching TRBD1 (5 bases). Germline lookup yields CDR1 MGHDK and CDR2 SYGVNS. The CDR3 length is 14 residues. The V end lost 10 bases, the J end lost 9 bases, and 19 bases lay between the germline ends. CDR3 sequence reads: CATAPQGWGSPLHF. The DNA for the CDR3 is TGTGCCACCGCGCCCCAGGGCTGGGGTTCACCCCTCCACTTT.

The table lists this clonotype with a few counts. The CDR3 is CASSWTSGRGDTQYF. CDR3 in DNA: TGTGCCAGCAGCTGGACTAGCGGGAGAGGAGATACGCAGTATTTT. The chain uses TRBV11-2 and TRBJ2-3, with 13 bases that match TRBD2. After removal of 4 bases from V and 5 bases from J, the junction contained 3 bases not matched to a gene. Germline CDR1 is SGHAT and CDR2 is FQNNGV. The CDR3 sequence is 15 residues long.

The chain uses TRBV6-1 and TRBJ2-7; D is unresolved. This CDR3 has 16 residues. Germline V gene lookup returns CDR1 MNHNS and CDR2 SASEGT. V was clipped by 4 bases and J by 0 bases, with 16 bases between them. CDR3 sequence: CASSAATGPSSYEQYV. CDR3 nucleotides: TGTGCCAGCAGTGCGGCGACGGGCCCAAGCTCCTACGAGCAGTACGTC.

This clonotype was found many times. The chain recombines TRBV12-3 or TRBV12-4 with TRBJ2-7; D is ambiguous. The V and J ends lost 4 bases and 4 bases respectively, with 8 bases between them. The CDR3 covers 12 residues. The CDR3, as DNA: TGTGCCAGCAGTTCTGGCAGATACGAGCAGTACTTC. Its protein is CASSSGRYEQYF.